This TCR beta chain stems from a study of blood T cell repertoires in COVID-19. Study background: Nucleic acid was either cDNA or gDNA, and it came from T cells, B-cell-depleted T cells, or PBMCs.

This clone was observed a handful of times. CDR3 length: 13 residues. The V segment lost 2 bases and the J segment 7 bases; nucleotides outside the gene matches: 3. Authors' processing steps: Counts of nucleated cells, estimated from reference gene primer amplification, were obtained. Assay used: immunoSEQ multiplex PCR; TCRdb lists only in-frame clones, some missing. That table supplies the V and J calls and clone size; D and trimming were determined from the DNA. The table has about 220,000 clones, roughly 81% seen once. Material for sequencing was peripheral blood. V and J are TRBV12-3 or TRBV12-4 and TRBJ1-2, with TRBD1 matching over 8 bases. This TCR was sampled from a man aged 50 to 59 who had recovered from COVID-19. The chain's CDR3 is CASSLQGALGYTF. The CDR3 DNA sequence: TGTGCCAGCAGTTTACAGGGGGCGCTTGGCTACACCTTC.